This T cell receptor beta chain was observed in a study of blood T cell repertoires in COVID-19. Assay: immunoSEQ multiplex PCR; the TCRdb copy retains only in-frame clones and omits some. The sample has some 190,000 clones, less than 90% seen once. This CDR3 region has 13 residues. V shed 6 bases and J shed 10 bases, with 16 bases lying between them. The V gene's germline CDR1 is ENHRY and CDR2 SYGVKD. Sequenced sample: PBMCs or T cells enriched from blood (not recorded which). This receptor was taken from a woman in her 30s who had been exposed to COVID-19. The rearrangement uses TRBV10-3 and TRBJ2-1; D possibly corresponds to TRBD1 (6 bases). The CDR3 sequence: CAIRDSSGDEQFF. In DNA, the CDR3 is TGTGCCATCAGAGATTCATCAGGGGACGAGCAGTTCTTC.